The 22 T cell receptor beta chains below all came from one sample that was sequenced in a study of blood T cell repertoires in COVID-19. The assay was immunoSEQ multiplex PCR, and TCRdb's table has in-frame clones only and misses some. The sample shows about 170,000 clones, under 95% of them seen only once. Material for sequencing was peripheral blood. These receptors came from a man aged 18 to 30 with COVID-19, enrolled during active disease.

This chain links TRBV11-2 with TRBJ2-7, with 8 positions matching TRBD2. Looked up from germline, CDR1 is SGHAT and CDR2 is FQNNGV. J gave up 2 bases and V 8 bases, and 11 bases lay outside the gene matches. This CDR3 contains 15 residues. The CDR3 nucleotides read TGTGCCAGCGGCTGGGGGGCGGGAGGTACCTACGAGCAGTACTTC. It codes for CASGWGAGGTYEQYF.

This chain uses TRBV15 with TRBJ2-7; 14 nucleotides match TRBD2. CDR1 is LNHNV and CDR2 is YYDKDF in the germline V gene (reference sequence). The CDR3 loop spans 20 amino acids. Losses at the gene ends were 1 base for V and 1 base for J; bases not matched to a gene: 12. The CDR3 nucleotides are TGTGCCACCAGCAGAGTTCAACCGGGACTAGCGGGGGTAGGGTCCTACGAGCAGTACTTC. Translated, it gives CATSRVQPGLAGVGSYEQYF.

The chain is built from TRBV27 and TRBJ1-5; 8 bases agree with TRBD1. Germline V gene sequence: CDR1 MNHEY, CDR2 SMNVEV (reference sequence). The CDR3 consists of 18 residues. Trimming at V came to 5 bases and at J to 2 bases, leaving 14 bases not matched to a gene. The CDR3 here is CASSTSRDRLKRNQPQHF. In DNA, the CDR3 is TGTGCCAGCAGTACCAGCCGGGACAGGTTAAAACGCAATCAGCCCCAGCATTTT.

The CDR3 loop is CASRQGQGYGYTF. The CDR3 DNA follows: TGTGCCAGCAGGCAGGGGCAGGGCTATGGCTACACCTTC. The gene calls are TRBV28 and TRBJ1-2; D perhaps matches TRBD1 (6 bases). Per the germline V gene, CDR1 is MDHEN and CDR2 is SYDVKM. The CDR3 totals 13 residues. Trimming stripped 6 bases from V and 4 bases from J, with 12 bases between.

The gene calls are TRBV7-2 and TRBJ2-1; 14 bases are a match to TRBD2. V was pared by 4 bases and J by 8 bases, with 10 bases of the junction left unmatched. This CDR3 contains 17 residues. The germline V gene encodes CDR1 SGHTA and CDR2 FQGNSA. The CDR3 loop is CASSSTSGTSGSYEQFF. In nucleotides, the CDR3 is TGTGCCAGCAGCTCGACGTCCGGGACTAGCGGGAGTTATGAGCAGTTCTTC.

The chain couples TRBV6-2 or TRBV6-3 to TRBJ2-3, with 8 bases that match TRBD1. Trimming at V came to 2 bases and at J to 4 bases, leaving 8 bases not matched to a gene. CDR3 length: 16 residues. Germline V gives CDR1 MNHEY, CDR2 SVGEGT. The CDR3 is CASSYSGRGLADTQYF. The CDR3 bases are TGTGCCAGCAGTTACAGCGGCAGGGGGCTCGCAGATACGCAGTATTTT.

The V and J genes are TRBV7-9 and TRBJ1-4; D is undetermined. This CDR3 contains 17 residues. V was clipped by 7 bases and J by 7 bases, with 25 bases between them. Germline values: CDR1 SEHNR, CDR2 FQNEAQ (reference sequence). CDR3: CASILMGRRDFFEKLFF. CDR3 in DNA: TGTGCCAGCATCCTGATGGGCCGACGCGATTTTTTTGAAAAACTGTTTTTT.

The chain links TRBV4-1 to TRBJ2-4, with D possibly TRBD2 on 6 matching bases. CDR3 length: 17 residues. Germline loops: CDR1 MGHRA, CDR2 YSYEKL. V was clipped by 4 bases and J by 3 bases, with 19 bases between them. The CDR3 DNA sequence: TGCGCCAGCAGCCTCCGGGACTGGGAAGTTGGCAAAAACATTCAGTACTTC. It is translated as CASSLRDWEVGKNIQYF.

The chain carries TRBV30 and TRBJ1-5; TRBD1 matches 9 bases. The CDR3 sequence is 16 residues long. V dropped 2 bases and J dropped 0; count of bases not matched to a gene: 5. Per the germline V gene, CDR1 is GTSNPN and CDR2 is SVGIG (reference sequence). CDR3 residues: CAWSPGQGYSNQPQHF. The CDR3 DNA reads TGTGCCTGGAGTCCGGGACAGGGCTATAGCAATCAGCCCCAGCATTTT.

The J gene is TRBJ2-7, the V gene TRBV27; 12 bases are shared with TRBD2. J gave up 2 bases and V 8 bases, and 10 bases lay outside the gene matches. This CDR3 has 16 residues. Germline loops: CDR1 MNHEY, CDR2 SMNVEV (reference sequence). The CDR3 is CASGEKTSGSTYEQYF. CDR3 DNA: TGTGCCAGCGGAGAAAAGACTAGCGGGAGTACCTACGAGCAGTACTTC.

The chain carries TRBV30 and TRBJ2-7; 8 bases line up with TRBD2. This CDR3 is 15 amino acids long. Germline loops: CDR1 GTSNPN, CDR2 SVGIG (reference sequence). V shed 1 base and J 0 bases; nucleotides not matched to a gene: 5. CDR3 region: CAWSGAGGSSYEQYF. CDR3 DNA: TGTGCCTGGAGTGGTGCGGGGGGCAGCTCCTACGAGCAGTACTTC.

This rearrangement joins TRBV9 to TRBJ2-7, with 7 bases fitting TRBD2. The V segment lost 3 bases and the J segment 1 base; nucleotides outside the gene matches: 7. The V gene's germline CDR1 is SGDLS and CDR2 YYNGEE. CDR3 length equals 15 residues. CDR3 amino acids: CASSDRGEGSYEQYF. CDR3 DNA: TGTGCCAGCAGCGATCGTGGGGAGGGGTCCTACGAGCAGTACTTC.

This chain uses TRBV9 with TRBJ2-7, with 7 bases lining up with TRBD2. The CDR3 sequence is 14 residues long. The junction had 6 bases not matched to a gene; V was cut back by 3 bases and J by 3 bases. Per the germline V gene, CDR1 is SGDLS and CDR2 is YYNGEE. CDR3 protein: CASSAGGPNYEQYF. The CDR3 DNA reads TGTGCCAGCAGCGCGGGAGGACCTAACTACGAGCAGTACTTC.

The CDR3 nucleotides are TGTGCCAGTATGGGGACAGGGGGCGGAGAAGAGACCCAGTACTTC. This gives the protein CASMGTGGGEETQYF. The V and J genes are TRBV19 and TRBJ2-5, with 12 positions matching TRBD1. This CDR3 region has 15 residues. The V and J ends lost 7 bases and 3 bases, in that order; junction bases with no gene match: 6. CDR1 LNHDA and CDR2 SQIVND come from the germline V gene (reference sequence). Full variable domain (outside the CDR3, taken from reference TRBV19 and TRBJ2-5): DGGITQSPKYLFRKEGQNVTLSCEQNLNHDAMYWYRQDPGQGLRLIYYSQIVNDFQKGDIAEGYSVSREKKESFPLTVTSAQKNPTAFYLCASMGTGGGEETQYFGPGTRLLVL.

CDR3 nucleotides: TGTGCCAGCAGTTCTGGTTCGAGCTCCTACAATGAGCAGTTCTTC. Translation: CASSSGSSSYNEQFF. The genes are TRBV6-5 and TRBJ2-1; D remains ambiguous. The CDR3 totals 15 residues. Trimming cost V 4 bases and J 0 bases, with 10 bases left between them. The germline V gene encodes CDR1 MNHEY and CDR2 SVGAGI.

In its sample, this clone was seen a few times. This chain joins TRBV5-8 and TRBJ1-6, with TRBD1 matching over 7 bases. This CDR3 contains 14 residues. V lost 3 bases and J lost 6; bases outside the gene matches: 3. Germline CDR1 reads SGHTS; CDR2 reads YDEGEE. The CDR3 is CASSSGQANSPLHF. DNA for the CDR3: TGTGCCAGCAGCTCCGGACAGGCTAATTCACCCCTCCACTTT.

The chain combines TRBV30 with TRBJ2-7, with 8 bases matching TRBD2. J gave up 5 bases and V 1 base, and 4 bases lay outside the gene matches. From germline, CDR1 is GTSNPN and CDR2 SVGIG (reference sequence). The CDR3 extends over 13 amino acids. CDR3 nucleotide sequence: TGTGCCTGGAGTGCGGGAGGGCCGGACGAGCAGTACTTC. This encodes CAWSAGGPDEQYF. Full variable domain (missing parts from reference TRBV30 and TRBJ2-7): SQTIHQWPATLVQPVGSPLSLECTVEGTSNPNLYWYRQAAGRGLQLLFYSVGIGQISSEVPQNLSASRPQDRQFILSSKKLLLSDSGFYLCAWSAGGPDEQYFGPGTRLTVT.

The rearrangement links TRBV12-5 to TRBJ2-1, with D possibly being TRBD2 (5 bases). Germline CDR1 is LGHNT and CDR2 is FRNRAP. Trimming removed 2 bases from V and 9 bases from J, with 11 bases in between. The CDR3 covers 13 residues. The DNA of the CDR3 is TGTGCTAGTGGTTTGCAACGGGGTTTTGAGCAGTTCTTC. This gives the protein CASGLQRGFEQFF.

This chain uses TRBV6-2 or TRBV6-3 with TRBJ1-1; D remains ambiguous. The CDR3 has 10 amino acids. Germline V gives CDR1 MNHEY, CDR2 SVGEGT. V was cut by 4 bases and J by 7 bases, with 4 bases left in between. In DNA, the CDR3 is TGTGCCAGCAGTTCGGGTGAAGCTTTCTTT. Translation: CASSSGEAFF.

Notes on this clone: The sample contains more than one DNA sequence encoding this CDR3. The rearrangement uses TRBV3-1 (or the pseudogene TRBV3-2) and TRBJ1-5; D might be TRBD1 (6 bases). V dropped 0 bases and J dropped 6 bases, with 12 bases sitting between them. CDR1 and CDR2 from the germline V gene are LGHDT and YNNKEL (reference sequence). The CDR3 loop spans 15 amino acids. The CDR3 nucleotides are TGTGCCAGCAGCCAAGATGCGGGGGCGGGTCAGCCCCAGCATTTT. Translated, it gives CASSQDAGAGQPQHF.

The DNA for the CDR3 is TGTGCCAGCAGTTTTCGGGCAGGGCAATCCTACGAGCAGTACTTC. It encodes CASSFRAGQSYEQYF. The chain has TRBV27 and TRBJ2-7; D might be TRBD1 (5 bases). V gave up 3 bases and J gave up 1 base, with 13 bases separating them. From germline, CDR1 is MNHEY and CDR2 SMNVEV (reference sequence). The length of the CDR3 is 15 residues.

The chain links TRBV28 to TRBJ1-5, with 10 bases matching TRBD1. This CDR3 region has 14 residues. Germline CDR1 is MDHEN and CDR2 is SYDVKM. Germline trimming cut 2 bases from V and 15 bases from J; bases unmatched to any gene: 10. The CDR3 nucleotides are TGTGCCAGCAGTTTAAGGGACAGGGGCATTGTAGGGCATTTT. Its translation: CASSLRDRGIVGHF.